This passage covers 28 T cell receptor beta chains from one sample sequenced in a study of cytomegalovirus exposure and HLA in healthy donors. Use of 60 Vbeta and 13 Jbeta primers characterized the PCR. The method was immunoSEQ multiplex PCR; TCRdb's version includes in-frame clones alone and lacks a portion of them. The profile shows roughly 280,000 clones, around 66% of them singletons. The material sequenced was PBMCs. Receptors were obtained from a female donor in good health and CMV-seronegative.

The V and J genes are TRBV5-1 and TRBJ1-5; D call uncertain. The CDR3 loop spans 14 amino acids. Germline CDR1 and CDR2: SGHRS and YFSETQ. Trimming pared 5 bases from V and 5 bases from J, leaving 14 bases between. CDR3 sequence reads: CASRPDGGHQPQHF. CDR3 nucleotide sequence: TGCGCCAGCAGGCCGGACGGCGGGCATCAGCCCCAGCATTTT. Filled out from reference TRBV5-1 and TRBJ1-5, the complete variable domain reads KAGVTQTPRYLIKTRGQQVTLSCSPISGHRSVSWYQQTPGQGLQFLFEYFSETQRNKGNFPGRFSGRQFSNSRSEMNVSTLELGDSALYLCASRPDGGHQPQHFGDGTRLSIL.

The rearrangement joins TRBV27 to TRBJ1-2; TRBD1 is a possible D gene (5 bases). Germline CDR1 is MNHEY and CDR2 is SMNVEV (reference sequence). V lost 3 bases and J 7 bases, leaving 9 bases between the germline ends. CDR3 length equals 12 residues. The CDR3 region is CASSFRGVGYTF. The CDR3 DNA follows: TGTGCCAGCAGTTTTAGGGGCGTTGGCTACACCTTC.

The rearrangement joins TRBV19 to TRBJ2-1; 8 bases line up with TRBD2. Germline CDR1 LNHDA, CDR2 SQIVND (reference sequence). The ends lost 3 bases at V and 6 bases at J; junction bases unmatched: 7. This CDR3 has 15 amino acids. CDR3 protein: CASSIFGGLVNEQFF. CDR3 nucleotides: TGTGCCAGTAGTATTTTCGGGGGACTAGTCAATGAGCAGTTCTTC.

V and J are TRBV6-5 and TRBJ2-5; TRBD2 matches 8 bases. Judging by the DNA end, TRBJ2-7 fits better; the J call may be wrong. The CDR3 has 15 amino acids. Germline V CDR1 and CDR2: MNHEY, SVGAGI. CDR3 sequence (DNA): TGTGCCAGCAGTTGGACAACCGGGACTAGCTACGAGCAGTACTTC. Translated: CASSWTTGTSYEQYF.

This clone occurred a few times. The chain links TRBV11-2 to TRBJ1-2; D might be TRBD1 (5 bases). The CDR3 sequence is 16 residues long. V lost 5 bases and J 0 bases, leaving 16 bases between the germline ends. Germline V gene data show CDR1 as SGHAT and CDR2 as FQNNGV. The CDR3 nucleotides are TGTGCCAGCAGCGAGCATCCTGCGACAGCTAACTATGGCTACACCTTC. Translation: CASSEHPATANYGYTF.

About this clone: One end of the junction fails to match germline, which may point to a read error. The rearrangement uses TRBV7-7 and TRBJ2-5, with D unclear. CDR1 is SSHAT and CDR2 is FNYEAQ in the germline V gene (reference sequence). There are 13 residues in the CDR3. This chain's CDR3 is CASSLTRLETQYF. CDR3 nucleotide sequence: TGTGCTAGCAGCTTAACGAGGTTAGAGACCCAGTACTTC.

The rearrangement links TRBV6-5 to TRBJ2-7, with 11 nucleotides matching TRBD1. The V gene's germline CDR1 is MNHEY and CDR2 SVGAGI. The ends lost 2 bases at V and 3 bases at J; junction bases unmatched: 3. The CDR3 is made up of 15 amino acids. The DNA for the CDR3 is TGTGCCAGCAGTTACAGGACAGGGGGCAACTACGAGCAGTACTTC. This codes for CASSYRTGGNYEQYF.

This clone occurred a few times. The rearrangement joins TRBV7-9 to TRBJ1-2; 12 positions agree with TRBD1. The V gene end was trimmed by 5 bases and the J gene end by 0 bases; junction bases not matched to a gene: 7. The CDR3 is 17 residues long. CDR1 is SEHNR, CDR2 FQNEAQ, per germline (reference sequence). CDR3 loop: CASSDGTGGASNYGYTF. As DNA, the CDR3 is TGTGCCAGCAGCGACGGGACAGGGGGCGCGTCTAACTATGGCTACACCTTC.

This sequence joins TRBV28 and TRBJ2-3, with 8 nucleotides matching TRBD2. The ends lost 7 bases at V and 3 bases at J; junction bases unmatched: 9. CDR3 size: 15 residues. Per the germline V gene, CDR1 is MDHEN and CDR2 is SYDVKM. CDR3 nucleotides: TGTGCCAGCAACACACCGGGACTAGTAACAGATACGCAGTATTTT. This gives the protein CASNTPGLVTDTQYF.

The rearrangement links TRBV15 to TRBJ1-1; 9 bases align to TRBD1. The V gene end was trimmed by 2 bases and the J gene end by 0 bases; junction bases not matched to a gene: 4. The length of the CDR3 is 16 residues. CDR1 and CDR2 (germline): LNHNV, YYDKDF (reference sequence). CDR3 DNA sequence: TGTGCCACCAGCAGACCCGACAGGGGGATGAACACTGAAGCTTTCTTT. Its protein product is CATSRPDRGMNTEAFF.

The chain carries TRBV7-8 and TRBJ2-4; 9 bases are a match to TRBD1. Germline V gene sequence: CDR1 SGHVS, CDR2 FQNEAQ. V trimming: 4 bases; J trimming: 0 bases; junction bases outside the gene matches: 16. The CDR3 covers 20 residues. The CDR3 coding sequence is TGTGCCAGCAGCTCAACAACGGGACAGGGTGTGGGGGTAGCCAAAAACATTCAGTACTTC. It encodes CASSSTTGQGVGVAKNIQYF. The full variable domain, completed using reference TRBV7-8 and TRBJ2-4, is GAGVSQSPRYKVAKRGQDVALRCDPISGHVSLFWYQQALGQGPEFLTYFQNEAQLDKSGLPSDRFFAERPEGSVSTLKIQRTQQEDSAVYLCASSSTTGQGVGVAKNIQYFGAGTRLSVL.

Only one count was recorded for this clone. One junction end does not reproduce the germline sequence, and a read error may be involved. This chain joins TRBV5-1 and TRBJ1-3; TRBD1 agrees at 9 bases. This CDR3 contains 14 residues. CDR1 and CDR2 from the germline V gene are SGHRS and YFSETQ. CDR3 region: CASSPIGNRGQLDF. The CDR3 DNA reads as TGCGCCAGCAGCCCTATAGGCAACAGGGGGCAATTGGATTTT.

This sequence joins TRBV2 and TRBJ2-3; 10 bases align to TRBD2. CDR3 length: 14 residues. CDR1 and CDR2 from the germline V gene are SNHLY and FYNNEI. Germline trimming cut 7 bases from V and 5 bases from J; bases unmatched to any gene: 6. Here the CDR3 reads CASTLAGAEDTQYF. The CDR3 region has the DNA TGTGCCAGCACCCTAGCGGGAGCGGAAGATACGCAGTATTTT. The full variable domain, completed using reference TRBV2 and TRBJ2-3, is EPEVTQTPSHQVTQMGQEVILRCVPISNHLYFYWYRQILGQKVEFLVSFYNNEISEKSEIFDDQFSVERPDGSNFTLKIRSTKLEDSAMYFCASTLAGAEDTQYFGPGTRLTVL.

The chain combines TRBV2 with TRBJ2-4; 7 positions match TRBD2. With 8 bases clipped from V and 0 bases from J, the junction kept 4 bases outside the gene matches. Germline CDR1 is SNHLY and CDR2 is FYNNEI. This CDR3 has 14 residues. The CDR3 nucleotides read TGTGCCAGCTGGGGGGGATTAGCCAAAAACATTCAGTACTTC. Its protein product is CASWGGLAKNIQYF.

The genes are TRBV7-9 and TRBJ2-7; a weak D match, TRBD1 (5 bases). V lost 3 bases, J lost 2 bases, and 11 bases lay in between. CDR1 and CDR2 (germline): SEHNR, FQNEAQ (reference sequence). The CDR3 contains 14 residues. The CDR3 loop is CASSFGNRTYEQYF. CDR3 coding DNA: TGTGCCAGCAGCTTTGGGAACAGGACCTACGAGCAGTACTTC.

CDR3: CASGELFGYTF. The DNA of the CDR3 is TGTGCCAGCGGAGAGCTGTTTGGCTACACCTTC. V usage is TRBV6-6 and J usage is TRBJ1-2; D gene ambiguous. The ends were cut back, 8 bases at V and 7 bases at J, with 11 bases in the middle. Germline V gene sequence: CDR1 MNHNY, CDR2 SVGAGI (reference sequence). The CDR3 is 11 amino acids.

The chain is built from TRBV4-1 and TRBJ2-7, with 7 bases matching TRBD1. V was pared by 0 bases and J by 3 bases, with 11 bases of the junction left unmatched. This CDR3 contains 17 residues. Germline V gene sequence: CDR1 MGHRA, CDR2 YSYEKL. CDR3 residues: CASSQDQQQGIHYEQYF. CDR3 coding DNA: TGCGCCAGCAGCCAAGATCAACAACAGGGGATCCACTACGAGCAGTACTTC.

CDR3 bases: TGTGCCAGTAGCCCAGGGCCGAGGAATGAAAAACTGTTTTTT. It yields the protein CASSPGPRNEKLFF. The V and J genes are TRBV19 and TRBJ1-4, with a possible D match to TRBD1 (5 bases). The CDR3 runs to 14 residues. Germline V gene lookup returns CDR1 LNHDA and CDR2 SQIVND (reference sequence). Trimming pared 6 bases from V and 5 bases from J, leaving 13 bases between.

The gene calls are TRBV6-4 and TRBJ1-2; TRBD1 matches at 9 bases. The V and J ends lost 3 bases and 8 bases, in that order; junction bases with no gene match: 10. This CDR3 is built from 15 residues. Germline V gene lookup returns CDR1 MRHNA and CDR2 SNTAGT. The CDR3 bases are TGTGCCAGCAGTGAATATCCGGGACAGGGAGGAGGCTACACCTTC. Translation: CASSEYPGQGGGYTF.

The CDR3 DNA follows: TGTGCCAGCAGCGCCTTCAGGACTAGCGGCCAAGAGACCCAGTACTTC. Amino acid sequence: CASSAFRTSGQETQYF. V and J are TRBV25-1 and TRBJ2-5; 10 nucleotides align to TRBD2. CDR1 is MGHDK, CDR2 SYGVNS, per germline. J gave up 1 base and V 6 bases, and 8 bases lay outside the gene matches. This CDR3 contains 16 residues. Based on the CDR3 plus reference TRBV25-1 and TRBJ2-5, the full variable domain is EADIYQTPRYLVIGTGKKITLECSQTMGHDKMYWYQQDPGMELHLIHYSYGVNSTEKGDLSSESTVSRIRTEHFPLTLESARPSHTSQYLCASSAFRTSGQETQYFGPGTRLLVL.

The V call is TRBV7-9, the J call TRBJ1-2; TRBD1 matches at 8 bases. Looked up from germline, CDR1 is SEHNR and CDR2 is FQNEAQ (reference sequence). Unmatched junction bases numbered 9, after V lost 5 bases and J lost 7 bases. This CDR3 region has 14 residues. The CDR3 is CASSGQDRAGGYTF. The CDR3 DNA is TGTGCCAGCAGCGGCCAGGACAGGGCGGGTGGCTACACCTTC.

The J gene is TRBJ1-2, the V gene TRBV5-1, with a weak D call TRBD1 (5 bases). Germline loops: CDR1 SGHRS, CDR2 YFSETQ. The CDR3 is 16 residues long. V lost 4 bases and J lost 3, with 19 bases in between. The CDR3: CASSPRFGGGDYGYTF. CDR3 DNA sequence: TGCGCCAGCAGCCCTCGTTTCGGCGGGGGGGACTATGGCTACACCTTC.

The chain uses TRBV29-1 and TRBJ1-1, with a tentative D call TRBD1 (5 bases). Trimming removed 2 bases at V and 1 base at J, with 8 bases between. Germline V gene data show CDR1 as SQVTM and CDR2 as ANQGSEA. The CDR3 extends over 13 amino acids. In DNA, the CDR3 is TGCAGCGTTGAACGGGGGAGGAACACTGAAGCTTTCTTT. Its protein is CSVERGRNTEAFF. Full variable domain (remainder filled in from reference TRBV29-1 and TRBJ1-1): SAVISQKPSRDICQRGTSLTIQCQVDSQVTMMFWYRQQPGQSLTLIATANQGSEATYESGFVIDKFPISRPNLTFSTLTVSNMSPEDSSIYLCSVERGRNTEAFFGQGTRLTVV.

The sample holds one count of this clone. The V and J genes are TRBV11-2 and TRBJ2-7; 7 bases map to TRBD1. Germline CDR1 reads SGHAT; CDR2 reads FQNNGV. The CDR3 totals 13 residues. Trimming took 5 bases from V and 4 from J; bases not matched to a gene: 5. CDR3 nucleotides: TGTGCCAGCAGCCCAGGGGGACCGTACGAGCAGTACTTC. Its translation: CASSPGGPYEQYF.

This chain connects TRBV27 to TRBJ1-1; tentative D call: TRBD1 (6 bases). The CDR3 runs 16 residues. From germline, CDR1 is MNHEY and CDR2 SMNVEV (reference sequence). V lost 6 bases to trimming and J lost 4 bases, with 21 bases between them. CDR3 sequence reads: CASRMGAGWDLTEAFF. The CDR3 DNA reads TGTGCCAGCAGGATGGGGGCAGGTTGGGATCTCACTGAAGCTTTCTTT.

CDR3 loop: CASSQEVAGLMKEQFF. CDR3 nucleotides: TGTGCCAGCAGCCAGGAAGTAGCGGGGTTAATGAAAGAGCAGTTCTTC. The chain employs TRBV4-2 and TRBJ2-1; TRBD2 agrees at 8 bases. Germline CDR1 and CDR2: LGHNA and YNFKEQ. V shed 3 bases, J shed 10 bases, and the junction held 14 bases outside the gene matches. The CDR3 contains 16 residues.

The gene calls are TRBV6-5 and TRBJ2-5; 9 bases map to TRBD1. This CDR3 contains 16 residues. Germline-derived CDR1 and CDR2 are MNHEY and SVGAGI. Trimming took 3 bases from V and 5 from J; bases not matched to a gene: 10. The CDR3 nucleotides read TGTGCCAGCAGTTATTTCGGGACAGGGCGAGGGGAGACCCAGTACTTC. Translation gives CASSYFGTGRGETQYF.

This chain links TRBV5-5 with TRBJ2-2, with D uncertain. Trimming took off 3 bases at V and 7 bases at J, with 10 bases between the two ends. CDR1 and CDR2 from the germline V gene are SGHKS and YYEKEE (reference sequence). The CDR3 extends over 13 amino acids. The CDR3 sequence is CASSSRLNGELFF. CDR3 nucleotide sequence: TGTGCCAGCAGCTCAAGACTGAACGGGGAGCTGTTTTTT.